This T cell receptor (beta chain) was identified during a study of T cells in Graves' hyperthyroidism and ophthalmopathy. Amplified regions were TCR beta CDR3 sequences from RNA transcripts. In the first-round RT-PCR of the TCR CDR3, the HTBI primer set was used. Each CDR3 protein is one row after TCRdb ran MiXCR on the multiplex PCR reads. This table holds 250,000 to 350,000 distinct CDR3 sequences, approximately 15% found once. At least ten counts were recorded for this clonotype. This CDR3 region has 16 residues. Germline V gene lookup returns CDR1 SQVTM and CDR2 ANQGSEA. Losses at the gene ends were 2 bases for V and 6 bases for J; bases not matched to a gene: 12.

The sequence was obtained from a woman aged 60-75 years with Graves' ophthalmopathy. V gene TRBV29-1 combines with J gene TRBJ2-3; 9 bases map to TRBD2. The sample taken for sequencing was blood. CDR3 coding DNA: TGCAGCGTTGAAAATTATGGCGGGAGGGCCGCGGATACGCAGTATTTT. This codes for CSVENYGGRAADTQYF.